A selection of T cell receptor beta chains follows, all from one sample in a study of CD8 T cells in Susac syndrome. TCRdb called the immunoSEQ multiplex PCR reads again in MiXCR, with one record for every CDR3 protein. The table has 74,000 or so distinct CDR3 sequences, about 93% seen once. The sequencing sample was made of CD4+ T cells from PBMCs. All receptors come from a human donor with Susac syndrome. Each CDR3 is given with its conserved first and last residue. Fields, in order: clone size, J gene, D gene, V gene, CDR3 protein, CDR3 DNA. D genes are given only for firm matches. Part of the rows lack a size; the others show once, few, many or a class for expanded clones.

clone size: NA
J gene: TRBJ2-2
D gene: NA
V gene: TRBV19
CDR3 protein: CASSAKQGFTGELFF
CDR3 DNA: TGTGCCAGTAGTGCGAAACAGGGTTTTACCGGGGAGCTGTTTTTT

clone size: NA
J gene: TRBJ2-3
D gene: TRBD2
V gene: TRBV18
CDR3 protein: CASSPDAGGWDTQYF
CDR3 DNA: TGTGCCAGCTCACCTGATGCGGGAGGCTGGGATACGCAGTATTTT

clone size: NA
J gene: TRBJ1-2
D gene: TRBD1
V gene: TRBV30
CDR3 protein: CAWSGQGYGYTF
CDR3 DNA: TGTGCCTGGAGTGGACAGGGTTATGGCTACACCTTC

clone size: NA
J gene: TRBJ1-4
D gene: TRBD1
V gene: TRBV4-3
CDR3 protein: CASSPQGAVLTNEKLFF
CDR3 DNA: TGCGCCAGCAGCCCTCAGGGGGCTGTTTTGACTAATGAAAAACTGTTTTTT

clone size: NA
J gene: TRBJ2-1
D gene: NA
V gene: TRBV5-1
CDR3 protein: CASSRDILRFSGQFF
CDR3 DNA: TGCGCCAGCAGCAGGGACATTTTGCGGTTTTCCGGGCAGTTCTTC

clone size: few
J gene: TRBJ2-6
D gene: NA
V gene: TRBV12-3/TRBV12-4
CDR3 protein: CATKDGDSGANVLTF
CDR3 DNA: TGTGCCACCAAAGACGGAGACTCTGGGGCCAACGTCCTGACTTTC

clone size: once
J gene: TRBJ2-7
D gene: NA
V gene: TRBV19
CDR3 protein: CASSTRRGADEQYF
CDR3 DNA: TGTGCCAGTAGTACCCGAAGAGGGGCAGACGAGCAGTACTTC

clone size: NA
J gene: TRBJ2-3
D gene: NA
V gene: TRBV18
CDR3 protein: CASSPQGDTQYF
CDR3 DNA: TGTGCCAGCTCACCTCAAGGGGATACGCAGTATTTT

clone size: NA
J gene: TRBJ2-2
D gene: NA
V gene: TRBV7-6
CDR3 protein: CASSSGLLGPAGELFF
CDR3 DNA: TGTGCCAGCAGCTCTGGGTTGTTGGGGCCGGCCGGGGAGCTGTTTTTT

clone size: once
J gene: TRBJ2-5
D gene: TRBD2
V gene: TRBV5-1
CDR3 protein: CASSFAGEFQETQYF
CDR3 DNA: TGCGCCAGCAGCTTTGCGGGGGAGTTCCAAGAGACCCAGTACTTC

clone size: once
J gene: TRBJ2-7
D gene: NA
V gene: TRBV7-9
CDR3 protein: CASSGVGASYEQYF
CDR3 DNA: TGTGCCAGCAGCGGCGTAGGGGCGTCCTACGAGCAGTACTTC

clone size: NA
J gene: TRBJ2-3
D gene: TRBD2
V gene: TRBV18
CDR3 protein: CASSPFAGTTTDTQYF
CDR3 DNA: TGTGCCAGCTCACCCTTCGCGGGGACTACCACAGATACGCAGTATTTT

clone size: NA
J gene: TRBJ2-2
D gene: NA
V gene: TRBV9
CDR3 protein: CASSIGTLGGINTEELFF
CDR3 DNA: TGTGCCAGCAGCATCGGGACCCTGGGCGGGATAAACACCGAGGAGCTGTTTTTT

clone size: NA
J gene: TRBJ1-1
D gene: NA
V gene: TRBV9
CDR3 protein: CASSVSGTRGTEAFF
CDR3 DNA: TGTGCCAGCAGCGTATCCGGGACGCGGGGCACTGAAGCTTTCTTT

clone size: NA
J gene: TRBJ2-5
D gene: TRBD1
V gene: TRBV5-1
CDR3 protein: CASSRTGGVEETQYF
CDR3 DNA: TGCGCCAGCAGCCGGACAGGGGGTGTAGAAGAGACCCAGTACTTC

clone size: NA
J gene: TRBJ2-7
D gene: NA
V gene: TRBV29-1
CDR3 protein: CSVADGRAEQYF
CDR3 DNA: TGCAGCGTTGCAGACGGGCGGGCCGAGCAGTACTTC

clone size: few
J gene: TRBJ2-1
D gene: NA
V gene: TRBV4-2
CDR3 protein: CASSQDRVGAVNEQFF
CDR3 DNA: TGTGCCAGCAGCCAAGATCGAGTGGGAGCAGTCAATGAGCAGTTCTTC

clone size: NA
J gene: TRBJ2-1
D gene: TRBD2
V gene: TRBV6-5
CDR3 protein: CASSYSIGLAGVGDLEQFF
CDR3 DNA: TGTGCCAGCAGTTACTCGATTGGGCTAGCGGGAGTGGGGGATTTGGAGCAGTTCTTC

clone size: few
J gene: TRBJ1-1
D gene: NA
V gene: TRBV12-3/TRBV12-4
CDR3 protein: CASSLQGPTEAFF
CDR3 DNA: TGTGCCAGCAGTTTACAGGGGCCCACTGAAGCTTTCTTT

clone size: NA
J gene: TRBJ2-2
D gene: NA
V gene: TRBV7-2
CDR3 protein: CASSGRRQNTGELFF
CDR3 DNA: TGTGCCAGCAGCGGCCGCCGCCAGAACACCGGGGAGCTGTTTTTT

clone size: NA
J gene: TRBJ1-4
D gene: NA
V gene: TRBV6-6
CDR3 protein: CASWTRTLNEKLFF
CDR3 DNA: TGTGCCAGCTGGACACGGACCCTAAATGAAAAACTGTTTTTT

clone size: once
J gene: TRBJ1-5
D gene: NA
V gene: TRBV20-1
CDR3 protein: CSARVEGLGEPQHF
CDR3 DNA: TGCAGTGCTAGAGTGGAGGGGCTGGGGGAGCCCCAGCATTTT

clone size: NA
J gene: TRBJ2-1
D gene: TRBD1
V gene: TRBV19
CDR3 protein: CASSIRATGKRDEQFF
CDR3 DNA: TGTGCCAGTAGTATTCGCGCGACAGGGAAAAGGGATGAGCAGTTCTTC

clone size: NA
J gene: TRBJ2-1
D gene: TRBD1
V gene: TRBV27
CDR3 protein: CASSSGQGIDYNEQFF
CDR3 DNA: TGTGCCAGCAGTTCGGGACAGGGCATCGATTACAATGAGCAGTTCTTC

clone size: NA
J gene: TRBJ2-5
D gene: TRBD2
V gene: TRBV9
CDR3 protein: CASSVAGGEAETQYF
CDR3 DNA: TGTGCCAGCAGCGTAGCGGGAGGGGAGGCAGAGACCCAGTACTTC

clone size: NA
J gene: TRBJ1-2
D gene: TRBD1
V gene: TRBV7-2
CDR3 protein: CASRSQGANYGYTF
CDR3 DNA: TGTGCCAGCAGAAGTCAGGGGGCAAACTATGGCTACACCTTC

clone size: NA
J gene: TRBJ1-1
D gene: NA
V gene: TRBV6-5
CDR3 protein: CASSLRGKAFF
CDR3 DNA: TGTGCCAGCAGCCTCAGGGGTAAAGCTTTCTTT

clone size: NA
J gene: TRBJ2-7
D gene: TRBD1
V gene: TRBV7-7
CDR3 protein: CASSIEQGNYEQYF
CDR3 DNA: TGTGCCAGCAGCATAGAACAGGGGAACTACGAGCAGTACTTC

clone size: NA
J gene: TRBJ1-4
D gene: NA
V gene: TRBV6-2/TRBV6-3
CDR3 protein: CASSIALRREKLFF
CDR3 DNA: TGTGCCAGCAGCATAGCGCTTCGTCGGGAAAAACTGTTTTTT

clone size: NA
J gene: TRBJ2-1
D gene: NA
V gene: TRBV5-1
CDR3 protein: CASSLVLQYNEQFF
CDR3 DNA: TGCGCCAGCAGCTTGGTCTTACAGTACAATGAGCAGTTCTTC

clone size: NA
J gene: TRBJ2-1
D gene: TRBD2
V gene: TRBV5-1
CDR3 protein: CASRAGLAGEAAMGEQFF
CDR3 DNA: TGCGCCAGCAGGGCGGGACTAGCGGGAGAAGCGGCAATGGGTGAGCAGTTCTTC

clone size: NA
J gene: TRBJ2-3
D gene: NA
V gene: TRBV6-2/TRBV6-3
CDR3 protein: CASSYEGGSTDTQYF
CDR3 DNA: TGTGCCAGCAGTTACGAGGGAGGAAGCACAGATACGCAGTATTTT

clone size: NA
J gene: TRBJ1-2
D gene: NA
V gene: TRBV19
CDR3 protein: CASSDPRGATIGYTF
CDR3 DNA: TGTGCCAGTAGTGATCCGAGGGGGGCCACTATCGGATACACCTTC

clone size: NA
J gene: TRBJ1-2
D gene: NA
V gene: TRBV5-1
CDR3 protein: CASSSFVKDGYTF
CDR3 DNA: TGCGCCAGCAGCTCCTTTGTGAAGGACGGCTACACCTTC

clone size: NA
J gene: TRBJ1-5
D gene: TRBD1
V gene: TRBV6-6
CDR3 protein: CASGTGSQPQHF
CDR3 DNA: TGTGCCAGCGGGACAGGGAGTCAGCCCCAGCATTTT

clone size: once
J gene: TRBJ1-2
D gene: NA
V gene: TRBV7-9
CDR3 protein: CASSLGGFYGYTF
CDR3 DNA: TGTGCCAGCAGCTTAGGGGGTTTCTATGGCTACACCTTC

clone size: once
J gene: TRBJ2-5
D gene: TRBD2
V gene: TRBV7-2
CDR3 protein: CASSTWGGGETQYF
CDR3 DNA: TGTGCCAGCAGCACCTGGGGGGGAGGCGAGACCCAGTACTTC

clone size: NA
J gene: TRBJ2-5
D gene: NA
V gene: TRBV18
CDR3 protein: CASSPTLSGTQYF
CDR3 DNA: TGTGCCAGCTCACCGACCCTATCGGGGACCCAGTACTTC

clone size: NA
J gene: TRBJ1-4
D gene: TRBD1
V gene: TRBV27
CDR3 protein: CASRGQGALSNEKLFF
CDR3 DNA: TGTGCCAGCAGGGGACAGGGGGCGCTGAGTAATGAAAAACTGTTTTTT

clone size: NA
J gene: TRBJ2-2
D gene: TRBD2
V gene: TRBV12-3/TRBV12-4
CDR3 protein: CASSERGGIGELFF
CDR3 DNA: TGTGCCAGCAGCGAGCGGGGGGGAATCGGGGAGCTGTTTTTT

clone size: NA
J gene: TRBJ1-6
D gene: TRBD1
V gene: TRBV5-1
CDR3 protein: CASNLGQGNSPLHF
CDR3 DNA: TGCGCCAGCAACCTGGGACAGGGGAATTCACCCCTCCACTTT

clone size: NA
J gene: TRBJ2-2
D gene: NA
V gene: TRBV7-2
CDR3 protein: CASSVAGPRTGELFF
CDR3 DNA: TGTGCCAGCAGCGTAGCCGGGCCGAGGACCGGGGAGCTGTTTTTT

clone size: NA
J gene: TRBJ2-1
D gene: TRBD2
V gene: TRBV4-3
CDR3 protein: CASSQDTSGSLDEQFF
CDR3 DNA: TGCGCCAGCAGCCAAGATACTAGCGGGAGTTTAGATGAGCAGTTCTTC

clone size: NA
J gene: TRBJ1-1
D gene: TRBD1
V gene: TRBV15
CDR3 protein: CATRGTGGTEAFF
CDR3 DNA: TGTGCCACCAGGGGAACAGGGGGCACTGAAGCTTTCTTT

clone size: few
J gene: TRBJ2-5
D gene: TRBD2
V gene: TRBV29-1
CDR3 protein: CSVTLAGKETQYF
CDR3 DNA: TGCAGCGTTACACTAGCGGGAAAAGAGACCCAGTACTTC

clone size: NA
J gene: TRBJ1-2
D gene: NA
V gene: TRBV27
CDR3 protein: CASSPLTVATGYTF
CDR3 DNA: TGTGCCAGCAGTCCGCTAACGGTCGCAACGGGCTACACCTTC

clone size: NA
J gene: TRBJ2-2
D gene: TRBD2
V gene: TRBV5-1
CDR3 protein: CASSLLTSGTGELFF
CDR3 DNA: TGCGCCAGCAGCTTGTTGACTAGCGGCACCGGGGAGCTGTTTTTT

clone size: NA
J gene: TRBJ1-5
D gene: NA
V gene: TRBV4-1
CDR3 protein: CASSQTGAEGNQPQHF
CDR3 DNA: TGCGCCAGCAGCCAAACCGGGGCGGAGGGCAATCAGCCCCAGCATTTT

clone size: few
J gene: TRBJ1-3
D gene: TRBD1
V gene: TRBV7-9
CDR3 protein: CASSKQGASGNTIYF
CDR3 DNA: TGTGCCAGCAGCAAACAGGGGGCTTCTGGAAACACCATATATTTT

clone size: once
J gene: TRBJ2-5
D gene: NA
V gene: TRBV7-9
CDR3 protein: CASSTLSLRYQETQYF
CDR3 DNA: TGTGCCAGCAGCACCCTGTCCCTCAGGTACCAAGAGACCCAGTACTTC

clone size: NA
J gene: TRBJ1-2
D gene: NA
V gene: TRBV6-5
CDR3 protein: CASSYLRENNYGYTF
CDR3 DNA: TGTGCCAGCAGTTACTTGAGGGAAAACAACTATGGCTACACCTTC

clone size: NA
J gene: TRBJ2-2
D gene: NA
V gene: TRBV9
CDR3 protein: CASSPVLLGNTGELFF
CDR3 DNA: TGTGCCAGCAGCCCAGTTCTCCTAGGAAACACCGGGGAGCTGTTTTTT

clone size: NA
J gene: TRBJ2-7
D gene: NA
V gene: TRBV20-1
CDR3 protein: CSARDLAGGYEQYF
CDR3 DNA: TGCAGTGCTAGAGATCTCGCCGGGGGCTACGAGCAGTACTTC

clone size: NA
J gene: TRBJ2-1
D gene: NA
V gene: TRBV9
CDR3 protein: CASSVLSGRGSNEQFF
CDR3 DNA: TGTGCCAGCAGCGTTCTCTCGGGCAGGGGTAGCAATGAGCAGTTCTTC

clone size: NA
J gene: TRBJ1-3
D gene: NA
V gene: TRBV5-6
CDR3 protein: CASSRPVSGNTIYF
CDR3 DNA: TGTGCCAGCAGCCGGCCGGTGTCCGGAAACACCATATATTTT

clone size: NA
J gene: TRBJ2-7
D gene: NA
V gene: TRBV20-1
CDR3 protein: CSARAPGTYEQYF
CDR3 DNA: TGCAGTGCTAGAGCCCCGGGGACCTACGAGCAGTACTTC

clone size: NA
J gene: TRBJ1-1
D gene: NA
V gene: TRBV20-1
CDR3 protein: CSARGQVYYTEAFF
CDR3 DNA: TGCAGTGCTAGAGGTCAGGTTTATTACACTGAAGCTTTCTTT